The 30 T cell receptor beta chains below were found in one sample sequenced in a study of post-analysis software for immune sequencing data. Study conclusions and caveats: Patients showed TRBV5-6, TRBV5-1 and TRBV20-1 among a few TRBV segments more frequent than in controls.

The TCR beta cDNA libraries carried unique molecular identifiers. Each CDR3 protein gets one entry after TCRdb re-called the PCR reads with MiXCR. Counted here are about 430,000 distinct CDR3 sequences, 30% to 40% occurring once; the ten biggest clones make up less than 8%. No antigens are known for them. The sequencing sample was made of blood. These receptors came from a girl aged 2-9 years with multiple sclerosis.

Concerning this clonotype itself: Germline and junction disagree at one end, which may indicate a read error. The rearrangement links TRBV10-3 to TRBJ2-7; 9 nucleotides align to TRBD1. The better agreement between TRBJ2-5 and the DNA end casts doubt on the J call. This CDR3 is 16 amino acids long. The V gene's germline CDR1 is ENHRY and CDR2 SYGVKD. The CDR3 coding sequence is TGTGCCACCAGTGAAGAGGGGACAGGGAGAGGGAAGACCCAGTACTTC. Amino acid sequence: CATSEEGTGRGKTQYF.

The chain uses TRBV10-3 and TRBJ1-1; D perhaps matches TRBD1 (5 bases). Germline V gives CDR1 ENHRY, CDR2 SYGVKD. Trimming cost V 4 bases and J 5 bases, with 14 bases left between them. The CDR3 covers 14 residues. The CDR3 spells CAISVGGTGTEAFF. CDR3 sequence (DNA): TGTGCCATCAGTGTCGGGGGGACGGGGACTGAAGCTTTCTTT.

The rearrangement links TRBV29-1 to TRBJ2-5; 11 bases map to TRBD1. The CDR3 runs 15 residues. The germline CDR1 and CDR2 sequences are SQVTM and ANQGSEA. V dropped 3 bases and J dropped 4; count of bases not matched to a gene: 7. CDR3 DNA sequence: TGCAGCGTTGAGGCATGGGACAGGGGGGGAGAGACCCAGTACTTC. Its translation is CSVEAWDRGGETQYF.

This clonotype showed up just a few times. The rearrangement links TRBV9 to TRBJ2-7; 8 bases agree with TRBD1. The CDR3 spans 14 residues. Trimming cost V 0 bases and J 5 bases; bases outside gene matches: 4. Germline lookup yields CDR1 SGDLS and CDR2 YYNGEE. In DNA, the CDR3 is TGTGCCAGCAGCGTAGCAGGGGGCTTCAACGAGCAGTACTTC. This encodes CASSVAGGFNEQYF.

This chain's CDR3 is CAISPDSGNQPQHF. For the CDR3, the DNA is TGTGCCATCAGCCCGGACAGCGGCAATCAGCCCCAGCATTTT. V and J are TRBV10-3 and TRBJ1-5; possible D gene TRBD1, 6 bases. V dropped 6 bases and J dropped 2 bases, with 11 bases sitting between them. The CDR3 sequence is 14 residues long. Looked up from germline, CDR1 is ENHRY and CDR2 is SYGVKD.

The chain has TRBV20-1 and TRBJ1-2, with D tentatively TRBD1 (6 bases). From germline, CDR1 is DFQATT and CDR2 SNEGSKA (reference sequence). This CDR3 has 14 residues. The V and J ends lost 5 bases and 4 bases respectively, with 17 bases between them. The CDR3 here is CSAPDSLGPYGYTF. CDR3 coding DNA: TGCAGTGCTCCGGACAGCCTCGGTCCCTATGGCTACACCTTC.

The V and J genes are TRBV27 and TRBJ2-1; D gene uncertain. Trimming stripped 4 bases from V and 1 base from J, with 14 bases between. Looked up from germline, CDR1 is MNHEY and CDR2 is SMNVEV (reference sequence). The CDR3 totals 16 residues. The CDR3 region is CASSYSPALSYNEQFF. CDR3 in DNA: TGTGCCAGCAGTTATTCCCCGGCGTTATCCTACAATGAGCAGTTCTTC.

This sequence joins TRBV3-1 and TRBJ2-4; 7 positions match TRBD2. The J call may be mistaken, given a closer DNA end match to TRBJ2-7. This CDR3 has 15 residues. Germline loops: CDR1 LGHDT, CDR2 YNNKEL (reference sequence). In nucleotides, the CDR3 is TGTGCCAGCAGCCAACCGCGGGGGTTATCCTACGAGCAGTACTTC. Protein product: CASSQPRGLSYEQYF.

V gene TRBV29-1 combines with J gene TRBJ2-7, with D hard to call. Germline V gene sequence: CDR1 SQVTM, CDR2 ANQGSEA. This CDR3 is built from 13 residues. V lost 6 bases to trimming and J lost 7 bases, with 19 bases between them. CDR3 in DNA: TGCAGCGTGGCAGACGGCTACCCTAGTGAGCAGTACTTC. Encoded protein: CSVADGYPSEQYF.

This chain connects TRBV20-1 to TRBJ2-5, with no clear D. The V and J ends lost 1 base and 5 bases respectively, with 14 bases between them. The CDR3 consists of 14 residues. Germline V gene sequence: CDR1 DFQATT, CDR2 SNEGSKA (reference sequence). CDR3 coding DNA: TGCAGTGCTAGAGCCCGCCTAGTGTTCGAGACCCAGTACTTC. Residues: CSARARLVFETQYF.

This clonotype was counted between two and nine times. The chain carries TRBV12-3 or TRBV12-4 and TRBJ1-2; D is unresolved. Deletions cut 1 base from V and 4 bases from J, with 4 bases between. CDR3 length equals 12 residues. The DNA for the CDR3 is TGTGCCAGCAGTTTAGACCTCTATGGCTACACCTTC. As protein: CASSLDLYGYTF.

The sample holds a few counts of this clonotype. The chain has TRBV12-3 or TRBV12-4 and TRBJ1-5; maybe TRBD1 (5 bases). This CDR3 is built from 15 residues. With 7 bases removed from V and 3 bases from J, the gap between germline ends came to 16 bases. As DNA, the CDR3 is TGTGCCAGCACCTGGGAGTTGGGGCCCAATCAGCCCCAGCATTTT. Amino acids: CASTWELGPNQPQHF.

This clonotype was detected a few times. The chain is built from TRBV2 and TRBJ2-6, with D unclear. Between the trimmed V and J ends, which lost 9 bases and 2 bases, there was a span of 11 bases. The CDR3 is made up of 14 amino acids. Germline V CDR1 and CDR2: SNHLY, FYNNEI. The CDR3 DNA reads as TGTGCCAGGAGGAAGATGGCTGGGGCCAACGTCCTGACTTTC. Translating gives CARRKMAGANVLTF.

This clonotype was seen repeatedly, ten times or more. The rearrangement joins TRBV25-1 to TRBJ1-5, with TRBD1 matching 9 bases. Unmatched junction bases numbered 8, after V lost 7 bases and J lost 4 bases. Germline CDR1 and CDR2: MGHDK and SYGVNS. There are 15 residues in the CDR3. CDR3 sequence reads: CASIRRGQGNQPQHF. CDR3 nucleotides: TGTGCCAGCATCAGAAGGGGACAGGGTAATCAGCCCCAGCATTTT.

The chain combines TRBV12-3 or TRBV12-4 with TRBJ2-1, with 8 positions matching TRBD1. V lost 4 bases and J lost 7; bases outside the gene matches: 12. This CDR3 has 16 amino acids. The CDR3 region has the DNA TGTGCCAGCAGTTCCCAGGGGGCTGTGGCCGGGAATGAGCAGTTCTTC. This codes for CASSSQGAVAGNEQFF.

This clonotype has a handful of counts. This chain connects TRBV28 to TRBJ1-2; TRBD1 matches 10 bases. The V and J ends lost 5 bases and 2 bases, in that order; junction bases with no gene match: 11. CDR3 length equals 17 residues. Germline V lookup: CDR1 MDHEN, CDR2 SYDVKM. This chain's CDR3 is CASSPPGQGRPNYGYTF. For the CDR3, the DNA is TGTGCCAGCAGTCCACCGGGACAGGGGCGCCCCAACTATGGCTACACCTTC.

In this sample, this clonotype turned up many times. The rearrangement links TRBV29-1 to TRBJ2-1; TRBD1 might be the D (6 bases). Germline V gene lookup returns CDR1 SQVTM and CDR2 ANQGSEA. The CDR3 spans 12 residues. Trimming took 3 bases from V and 9 from J, leaving 12 bases between them. The DNA for the CDR3 is TGCAGCGTTGACCGGTTAGGGGGTGAGCAGTTCTTC. It translates to CSVDRLGGEQFF.

This chain links TRBV5-1 with TRBJ2-5; D remains unclear. Germline V gene sequence: CDR1 SGHRS, CDR2 YFSETQ. V gave up 1 base and J gave up 5 bases, with 6 bases separating them. CDR3 length: 12 residues. CDR3 DNA sequence: TGCGCCAGCAGCTTGAAAAAGGAGACCCAGTACTTC. It translates to CASSLKKETQYF. Full variable domain (rest looked up from reference TRBV5-1 and TRBJ2-5): KAGVTQTPRYLIKTRGQQVTLSCSPISGHRSVSWYQQTPGQGLQFLFEYFSETQRNKGNFPGRFSGRQFSNSRSEMNVSTLELGDSALYLCASSLKKETQYFGPGTRLLVL.

The chain joins TRBV4-1 to TRBJ1-5; D remains unclear. This CDR3 spans 18 amino acids. The V end lost 0 bases, the J end lost 0 bases, and 15 bases lay between the germline ends. Germline V lookup: CDR1 MGHRA, CDR2 YSYEKL. The DNA of the CDR3 is TGCGCCAGCAGCCAAGACCCAGGACCGACGTATAGCAATCAGCCCCAGCATTTT. Translated: CASSQDPGPTYSNQPQHF.

This chain joins TRBV7-3 and TRBJ2-5; 12 bases map to TRBD2. V was clipped by 8 bases and J by 2 bases; unmatched bases: 9. Germline values: CDR1 SGHTA, CDR2 FQGTGA. The CDR3 consists of 16 residues. The CDR3 loop reads CASPCGTSGPQETQYF. In DNA, the CDR3 is TGTGCCAGCCCATGCGGGACTAGCGGGCCTCAAGAGACCCAGTACTTC.

This clonotype was seen a handful of times. V and J are TRBV10-3 and TRBJ2-1; a weak D match, TRBD1 (6 bases). Trimming removed 6 bases at V and 0 bases at J, with 12 bases between. The CDR3 extends over 15 amino acids. CDR1 and CDR2 (germline): ENHRY, SYGVKD. The CDR3 loop reads CAISRTASSYNEQFF. In DNA form, the CDR3 reads TGTGCCATCAGCCGGACAGCGAGCTCCTACAATGAGCAGTTCTTC.

The genes are TRBV5-4 and TRBJ2-3; 9 nucleotides agree with TRBD2. The CDR3 contains 14 residues. Germline lookup yields CDR1 SGHNT and CDR2 YYREEE (reference sequence). V gave up 10 bases and J gave up 0 bases; unmatched junction bases: 6. The CDR3 DNA reads TGTGCCTCGGGGGGACTAGCTAGCACAGATACGCAGTATTTT. Translation gives CASGGLASTDTQYF.

V usage is TRBV12-3 or TRBV12-4 and J usage is TRBJ1-2; no clear D gene. The CDR3 is 12 amino acids. The V gene lost 5 bases and the J gene lost 2 bases, with 6 bases spanning the gap. This chain's CDR3 is CASSPQNYGYTF. The CDR3 DNA reads as TGTGCCAGCAGTCCCCAGAACTATGGCTACACCTTC.

This clonotype was counted between two and nine times. The J gene is TRBJ2-3, the V gene TRBV7-2; no definite D call. Germline CDR1 SGHTA, CDR2 FQGNSA. The CDR3 runs to 14 residues. V dropped 5 bases and J dropped 0 bases, with 9 bases sitting between them. The DNA of the CDR3 is TGTGCCAGCAGCACAACAGAGAGCACAGATACGCAGTATTTT. Protein sequence: CASSTTESTDTQYF.

Ten or more counts support this clonotype. An end of the junction does not agree with germline; a read error may underlie this. This chain links TRBV7-8 with TRBJ2-2; D gene unclear. The CDR3 sequence is 19 residues long. The germline V gene has CDR1 SGHVS and CDR2 FQNEAQ. The CDR3 spells CASSPSLIAPKGNNGELFF. The CDR3 DNA reads as TGTGCCAGCAGCCCGAGCCTGATAGCACCCAAGGGTAACAACGGGGAGCTGTTTTTT. Using reference TRBV7-8 and TRBJ2-2 for the parts outside the CDR3, the full variable domain is GAGVSQSPRYKVAKRGQDVALRCDPISGHVSLFWYQQALGQGPEFLTYFQNEAQLDKSGLPSDRFFAERPEGSVSTLKIQRTQQEDSAVYLCASSPSLIAPKGNNGELFFGEGSRLTVL.

This clonotype has a single count. The chain uses TRBV20-1 and TRBJ2-1; D is unresolved. The CDR3 has 14 residues. Germline values: CDR1 DFQATT, CDR2 SNEGSKA (reference sequence). Trimming stripped 0 bases from V and 4 bases from J, with 10 bases between. CDR3 residues: CSARDRSGYNEQFF. For the CDR3, the DNA is TGCAGTGCTAGAGATCGCTCTGGATACAATGAGCAGTTCTTC.

This clonotype has only a few counts. CDR3 in amino acids: CATSRDELAAGTSLYF. The DNA of the CDR3 is TGTGCCACCAGCAGAGATGAATTGGCCGCCGGGACTAGCTTGTATTTT. The J gene is TRBJ2-3, the V gene TRBV15; 9 nucleotides line up with TRBD2. The germline CDR1 and CDR2 sequences are LNHNV and YYDKDF (reference sequence). V was pared by 0 bases and J by 14 bases, with 15 bases of the junction left unmatched. CDR3 length: 16 residues.

This clonotype was found a few times. The chain links TRBV6-1 to TRBJ2-7; weak D call: TRBD1 (6 bases). With the DNA end fitting TRBJ2-4 better, the J assignment may be wrong. The CDR3 spans 12 residues. Germline values: CDR1 MNHNS, CDR2 SASEGT. The CDR3, as DNA: TGTGCCAGCAGCCGTGGGGGCGACATTCAGTACTTC. It encodes CASSRGGDIQYF.

In its sample, this clonotype was seen a few times. Written as DNA, the CDR3 is TGCAGCGTTGGATTGGGCAAGGGGCGCCTCGTCTACGAGCAGTACTTC. This translates into CSVGLGKGRLVYEQYF. The chain employs TRBV29-1 and TRBJ2-7, with a weak D call TRBD1 (5 bases). The CDR3 runs to 16 residues. CDR1 is SQVTM, CDR2 ANQGSEA, per germline. V was clipped by 4 bases and J by 3 bases, with 22 bases between them.

This clonotype was counted a few times. The rearrangement links TRBV9 to TRBJ2-5; D not resolved. The CDR3 totals 15 residues. Deletions cut 0 bases from V and 5 bases from J, with 14 bases between. Germline assignment: CDR1 SGDLS and CDR2 YYNGEE. The DNA of the CDR3 is TGTGCCAGCAGCGTAGGGAACGCCGTCTGGGAGACCCAGTACTTC. It encodes CASSVGNAVWETQYF.